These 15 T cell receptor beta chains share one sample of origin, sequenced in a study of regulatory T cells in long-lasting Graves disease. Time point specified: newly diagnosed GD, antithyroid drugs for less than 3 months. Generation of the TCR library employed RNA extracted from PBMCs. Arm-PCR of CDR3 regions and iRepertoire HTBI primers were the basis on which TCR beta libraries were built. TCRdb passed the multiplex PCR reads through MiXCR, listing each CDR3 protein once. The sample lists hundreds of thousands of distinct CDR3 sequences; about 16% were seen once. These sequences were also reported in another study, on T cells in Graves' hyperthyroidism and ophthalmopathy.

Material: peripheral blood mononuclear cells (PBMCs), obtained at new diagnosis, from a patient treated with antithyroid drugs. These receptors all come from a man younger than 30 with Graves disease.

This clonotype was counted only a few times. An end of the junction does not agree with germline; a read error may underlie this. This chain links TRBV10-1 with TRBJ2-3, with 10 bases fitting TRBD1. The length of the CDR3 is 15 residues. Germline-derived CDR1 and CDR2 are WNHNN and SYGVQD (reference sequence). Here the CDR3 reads CASSESPGTGETQYF. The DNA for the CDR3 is TGCGCCAGCAGCGAGTCGCCCGGGACAGGGGAGACGCAGTATTTT.

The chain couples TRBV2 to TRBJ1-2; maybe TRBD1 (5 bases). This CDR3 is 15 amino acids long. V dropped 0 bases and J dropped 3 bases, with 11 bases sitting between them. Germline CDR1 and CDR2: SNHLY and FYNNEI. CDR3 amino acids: CASSEAPRVDYGYTF. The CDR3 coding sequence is TGTGCCAGCAGTGAAGCCCCCAGGGTAGACTATGGCTACACCTTC.

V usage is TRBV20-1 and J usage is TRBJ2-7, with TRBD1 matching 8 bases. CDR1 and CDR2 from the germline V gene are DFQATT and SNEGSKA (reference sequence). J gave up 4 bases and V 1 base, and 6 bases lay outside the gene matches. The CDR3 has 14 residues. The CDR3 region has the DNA TGCAGTGCTAGAGCCACAGGGGGTGGATACGAGCAGTACTTC. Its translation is CSARATGGGYEQYF.

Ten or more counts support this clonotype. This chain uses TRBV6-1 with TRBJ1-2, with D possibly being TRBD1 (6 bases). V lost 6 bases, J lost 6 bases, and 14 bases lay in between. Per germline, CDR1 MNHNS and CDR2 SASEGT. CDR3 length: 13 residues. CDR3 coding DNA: TGTGCCAGCAGAACAGGGTCGTGGGATGGCTACACCTTC. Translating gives CASRTGSWDGYTF.

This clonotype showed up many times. In nucleotides, the CDR3 is TGTGCCAGCAGTTACATTAGCGGAGACAATGAGCAGTTCTTC. Translating it yields CASSYISGDNEQFF. V usage is TRBV27 and J usage is TRBJ2-1; D might be TRBD2 (6 bases). The CDR3 length is 14 residues. The germline CDR1 and CDR2 sequences are MNHEY and SMNVEV (reference sequence). Trimming cost V 4 bases and J 5 bases, with 12 bases left between them.

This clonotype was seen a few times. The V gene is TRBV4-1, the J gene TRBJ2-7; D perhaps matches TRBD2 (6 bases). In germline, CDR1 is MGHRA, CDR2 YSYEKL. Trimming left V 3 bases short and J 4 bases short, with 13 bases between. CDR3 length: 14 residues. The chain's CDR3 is CASSHPGVTYEQYF. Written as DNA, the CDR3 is TGCGCCAGCAGCCATCCGGGAGTGACTTACGAGCAGTACTTC.

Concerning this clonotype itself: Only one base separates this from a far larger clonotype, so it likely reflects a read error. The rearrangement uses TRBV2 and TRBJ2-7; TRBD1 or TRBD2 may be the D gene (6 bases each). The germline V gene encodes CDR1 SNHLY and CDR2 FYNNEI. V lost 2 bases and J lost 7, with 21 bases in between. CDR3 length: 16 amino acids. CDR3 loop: CASSERGVVNYNEQYF. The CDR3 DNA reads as TGTGCCAGCAGTGAAAGGGGGGTAGTGAACTACAATGAGCAGTACTTC.

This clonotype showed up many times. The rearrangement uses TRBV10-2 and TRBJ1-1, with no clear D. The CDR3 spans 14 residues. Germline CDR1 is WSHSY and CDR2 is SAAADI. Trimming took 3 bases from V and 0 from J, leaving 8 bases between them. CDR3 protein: CASSDRPLNTEAFF. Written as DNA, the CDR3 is TGCGCCAGCAGTGACCGCCCGTTGAACACTGAAGCTTTCTTT.

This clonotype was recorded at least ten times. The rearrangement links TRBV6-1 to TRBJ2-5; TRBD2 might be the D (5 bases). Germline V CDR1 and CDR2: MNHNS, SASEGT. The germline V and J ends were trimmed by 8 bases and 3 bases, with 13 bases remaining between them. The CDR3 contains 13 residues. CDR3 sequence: CASFSTREETQYF. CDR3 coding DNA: TGTGCCAGCTTCTCTACGAGGGAAGAGACCCAGTACTTC.

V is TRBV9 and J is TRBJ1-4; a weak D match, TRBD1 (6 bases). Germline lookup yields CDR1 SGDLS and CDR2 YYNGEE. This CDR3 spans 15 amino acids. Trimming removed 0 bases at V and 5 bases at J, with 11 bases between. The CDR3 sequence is CASSVGGGRNEKLFF. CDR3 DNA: TGTGCCAGCAGCGTAGGAGGGGGGAGGAATGAAAAACTGTTTTTT. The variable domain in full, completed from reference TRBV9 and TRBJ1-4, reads DSGVTQTPKHLITATGQRVTLRCSPRSGDLSVYWYQQSLDQGLQFLIQYYNGEERAKGNILERFSAQQFPDLHSELNLSSLELGDSALYFCASSVGGGRNEKLFFGSGTQLSVL.

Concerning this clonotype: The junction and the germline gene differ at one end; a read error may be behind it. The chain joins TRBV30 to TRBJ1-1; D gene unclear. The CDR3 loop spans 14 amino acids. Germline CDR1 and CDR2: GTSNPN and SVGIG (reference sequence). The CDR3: CAWIPRPRNTGAFF. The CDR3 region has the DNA TGTGCCTGGATCCCCCGTCCGCGGAACACTGGAGCTTTCTTT.

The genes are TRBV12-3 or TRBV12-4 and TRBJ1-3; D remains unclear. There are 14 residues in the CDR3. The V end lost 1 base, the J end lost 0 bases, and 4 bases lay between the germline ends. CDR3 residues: CASSLGISGNTIYF. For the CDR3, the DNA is TGTGCCAGCAGTTTAGGTATCTCTGGAAACACCATATATTTT.

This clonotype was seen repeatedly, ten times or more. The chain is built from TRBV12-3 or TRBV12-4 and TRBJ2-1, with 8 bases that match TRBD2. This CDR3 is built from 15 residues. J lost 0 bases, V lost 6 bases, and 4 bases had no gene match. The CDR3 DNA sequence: TGTGCCAGCAGCCCGAGCGGGAGCTCCTACAATGAGCAGTTCTTC. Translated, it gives CASSPSGSSYNEQFF.

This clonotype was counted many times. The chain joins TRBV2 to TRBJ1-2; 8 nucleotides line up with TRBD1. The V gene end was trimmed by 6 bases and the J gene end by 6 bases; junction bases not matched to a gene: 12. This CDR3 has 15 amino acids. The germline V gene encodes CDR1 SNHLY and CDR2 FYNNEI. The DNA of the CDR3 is TGTGCCAGCAGGGACCCGATGGACAGGGTGGATGGCTACACCTTC. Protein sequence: CASRDPMDRVDGYTF.

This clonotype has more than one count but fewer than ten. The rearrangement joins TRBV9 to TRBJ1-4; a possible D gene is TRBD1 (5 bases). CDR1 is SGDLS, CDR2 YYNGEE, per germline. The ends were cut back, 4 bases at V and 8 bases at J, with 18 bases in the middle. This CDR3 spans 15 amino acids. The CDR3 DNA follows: TGTGCCAGCAGCCCTAGGGACGGCCTTGGGGAAAAACTGTTTTTT. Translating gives CASSPRDGLGEKLFF.